A single sample is the source of the 20 T cell receptor beta chains below, sequenced in a study of cytomegalovirus exposure and HLA in healthy donors. The PCR ran on 60 Vbeta and 13 Jbeta primers. TCRdb's table, derived via immunoSEQ multiplex PCR, lists solely in-frame clones and lacks some. Of more than 200,000 clones listed, about 83% are singletons. Sequencing was done on a sample of PBMCs. The receptors were gathered from a girl aged 5-17 years in good health and CMV-seronegative.

The rearrangement links TRBV2 to TRBJ2-4; 13 positions match TRBD2. The germline gives CDR1 SNHLY, CDR2 FYNNEI. This CDR3 is built from 12 residues. V shed 9 bases, J shed 12 bases, and the junction held 5 bases outside the gene matches. The CDR3 loop is CASSTSGGPQYF. The CDR3 DNA is TGTGCCAGTTCGACTAGCGGGGGGCCTCAGTACTTC.

The rearrangement links TRBV5-4 to TRBJ2-1, with 14 bases fitting TRBD2. Trimming removed 4 bases from V and 5 bases from J; junction bases left unmatched: 8. The CDR3 has 17 amino acids. The germline gives CDR1 SGHNT, CDR2 YYREEE (reference sequence). Here the CDR3 DNA reads TGTGCCAGCAGCCGAGGACTAGCGGGGGGCCTAAACAATGAGCAGTTCTTC. Protein: CASSRGLAGGLNNEQFF. The full variable domain, completed using reference TRBV5-4 and TRBJ2-1, is ETGVTQSPTHLIKTRGQQVTLRCSSQSGHNTVSWYQQALGQGPQFIFQYYREEENGRGNFPPRFSGLQFPNYSSELNVNALELDDSALYLCASSRGLAGGLNNEQFFGPGTRLTVL.

This chain joins TRBV28 and TRBJ1-2; 8 bases align to TRBD1. The V segment lost 1 base and the J segment 7 bases; nucleotides outside the gene matches: 5. Germline V gene lookup returns CDR1 MDHEN and CDR2 SYDVKM. The CDR3 has 14 residues. CDR3 sequence (DNA): TGTGCCAGCAGTTTATCAACAGGGGGGTTTGGCTACACCTTC. It is translated as CASSLSTGGFGYTF.

The CDR3 DNA reads as TGTGCCAGCACCTTCCAGACAGGGGGCCCCTACGAGCAGTACTTC. Its translation: CASTFQTGGPYEQYF. The J gene is TRBJ2-7, the V gene TRBV7-2; 10 bases map to TRBD1. V lost 7 bases and J lost 2; bases outside the gene matches: 8. The CDR3 covers 15 residues. The germline V gene encodes CDR1 SGHTA and CDR2 FQGNSA.

V usage is TRBV11-1 and J usage is TRBJ2-1; 9 bases line up with TRBD2. Unmatched junction bases numbered 7, after V lost 3 bases and J lost 4 bases. The CDR3 has 16 amino acids. CDR1 and CDR2 from the germline V gene are SGHAT and FQDESV (reference sequence). CDR3 loop: CASSFRRLAVYNEQFF. In DNA, the CDR3 is TGTGCCAGCAGCTTTCGCCGACTAGCGGTTTACAATGAGCAGTTCTTC.

The chain is built from TRBV28 and TRBJ2-5; D gene unclear. CDR3 length equals 17 residues. The germline V gene has CDR1 MDHEN and CDR2 SYDVKM. Trimming left V 7 bases short and J 1 base short, with 22 bases between. CDR3 sequence (DNA): TGTGCCAGCAACCCCAGACCCCTGAGTAGCTCCCAAGAGACCCAGTACTTC. Its protein product is CASNPRPLSSSQETQYF.

The chain employs TRBV19 and TRBJ2-5; the match to TRBD2 covers 10 bases. This CDR3 is built from 17 residues. Trimming cost V 3 bases and J 4 bases; bases outside gene matches: 11. Germline V gives CDR1 LNHDA, CDR2 SQIVND (reference sequence). The CDR3: CASSIISGGALGETQYF. CDR3 in DNA: TGTGCCAGTAGTATTATCAGCGGGGGGGCCTTAGGAGAGACCCAGTACTTC.

The rearrangement uses TRBV7-9 and TRBJ1-2, with D tentatively TRBD1 (6 bases). The germline V gene encodes CDR1 SEHNR and CDR2 FQNEAQ (reference sequence). The germline V and J ends were trimmed by 4 bases and 6 bases, with 27 bases remaining between them. The CDR3 is made up of 18 amino acids. CDR3 nucleotide sequence: TGTGCCAGCAGCTCCCATATCCAACACAGGGTTCTCCAGGATGGCTACACCTTC. Encoded protein: CASSSHIQHRVLQDGYTF. The full variable domain, completed using reference TRBV7-9 and TRBJ1-2, is DTGVSQNPRHKITKRGQNVTFRCDPISEHNRLYWYRQTLGQGPEFLTYFQNEAQLEKSRLLSDRFSAERPKGSFSTLEIQRTEQGDSAMYLCASSSHIQHRVLQDGYTFGSGTRLTVV.

The rearrangement joins TRBV29-1 to TRBJ2-7, with TRBD1 as a possible D gene (5 bases). Trimming shortened V by 4 bases and J by 1 base, and 8 bases separated the two germline ends. Germline V CDR1 and CDR2: SQVTM, ANQGSEA. The CDR3 totals 12 residues. This chain's CDR3 is CSVATGSYEQYF. DNA for the CDR3: TGCAGCGTTGCTACAGGATCCTACGAGCAGTACTTC.

The V and J genes are TRBV5-1 and TRBJ2-3; 9 positions agree with TRBD2. The CDR3 extends over 17 amino acids. The germline CDR1 and CDR2 sequences are SGHRS and YFSETQ. Unmatched junction bases numbered 11, after V lost 4 bases and J lost 2 bases. CDR3 amino acids: CASSLQTSGWNTDTQYF. In DNA form, the CDR3 reads TGCGCCAGCAGCCTTCAGACTAGCGGATGGAACACAGATACGCAGTATTTT. The whole variable domain, remainder taken from reference TRBV5-1 and TRBJ2-3, is KAGVTQTPRYLIKTRGQQVTLSCSPISGHRSVSWYQQTPGQGLQFLFEYFSETQRNKGNFPGRFSGRQFSNSRSEMNVSTLELGDSALYLCASSLQTSGWNTDTQYFGPGTRLTVL.

This clone was seen only a few times. The gene calls are TRBV5-1 and TRBJ1-6, with 7 nucleotides matching TRBD1. Germline V gives CDR1 SGHRS, CDR2 YFSETQ. There are 18 residues in the CDR3. After removal of 5 bases from V and 3 bases from J, the junction contained 14 bases not matched to a gene. The CDR3 spells CASRSGGPDSHYNSPLHF. In nucleotides, the CDR3 is TGCGCCAGCAGGTCAGGGGGTCCGGATAGCCACTATAATTCACCCCTCCACTTT.

The chain carries TRBV14 and TRBJ2-7, with 9 bases aligning to TRBD2. Germline values: CDR1 SGHDN, CDR2 FVKESK. Trimming cost V 4 bases and J 3 bases; bases outside gene matches: 10. This CDR3 comprises 16 residues. The CDR3: CASSLGAGLARYEQYF. The CDR3 bases are TGTGCCAGCAGCCTAGGGGCGGGACTAGCTCGCTACGAGCAGTACTTC.

The genes are TRBV5-1 and TRBJ2-7, with no clear D. The germline CDR1 and CDR2 sequences are SGHRS and YFSETQ. The CDR3 extends over 13 amino acids. The V end was cut by 0 bases, the J end by 2 bases, with 6 bases between. The CDR3 DNA sequence: TGCGCCAGCAGCTTGGTCCCGGCCTACGAGCAGTACTTC. The encoded protein is CASSLVPAYEQYF.

Details on this clone: This sample also contains other DNA sequences that code for the same CDR3. The CDR3 coding sequence is TGTGCCAGCAGTTACTCAGGAGGGAATCAGCCCCAGCATTTT. Its protein product is CASSYSGGNQPQHF. The chain carries TRBV6-6 and TRBJ1-5; D is unclear. CDR3 length equals 14 residues. The V gene lost 0 bases and the J gene lost 4 bases, with 7 bases spanning the gap. Germline assignment: CDR1 MNHNY and CDR2 SVGAGI (reference sequence).

V usage is TRBV19 and J usage is TRBJ2-3, with D perhaps matching TRBD2 (5 bases). CDR1 is LNHDA and CDR2 is SQIVND in the germline V gene (reference sequence). This CDR3 region has 14 residues. Trimming took 2 bases from V and 4 from J, leaving 10 bases between them. The CDR3 DNA is TGTGCCAGTAGTATAACCAGCGGCGCAGATACGCAGTATTTT. Translation gives CASSITSGADTQYF.

The V gene is TRBV7-2, the J gene TRBJ2-1, with D perhaps TRBD2 (6 bases). The length of the CDR3 is 17 residues. V dropped 4 bases and J dropped 8 bases, with 24 bases sitting between them. Per germline, CDR1 SGHTA and CDR2 FQGNSA. The CDR3 here is CASSSLPGLNFGDEQFF. In nucleotides, the CDR3 is TGTGCCAGCAGCTCCCTCCCGGGACTTAATTTTGGGGATGAGCAGTTCTTC. The full variable domain, its missing parts supplied by reference TRBV7-2 and TRBJ2-1, is GAGVSQSPSNKVTEKGKDVELRCDPISGHTALYWYRQSLGQGLEFLIYFQGNSAPDKSGLPSDRFSAERTGGSVSTLTIQRTQQEDSAVYLCASSSLPGLNFGDEQFFGPGTRLTVL.

This clone came up a few times. V usage is TRBV7-9 and J usage is TRBJ2-7, with a tentative D call TRBD2 (5 bases). The germline CDR1 and CDR2 sequences are SEHNR and FQNEAQ (reference sequence). The CDR3 is made up of 14 amino acids. V was clipped by 5 bases and J by 1 base, with 12 bases between them. The CDR3 protein is CASSPSGQSYEQYF. The CDR3 DNA follows: TGTGCCAGCAGCCCGAGCGGCCAATCCTACGAGCAGTACTTC.

The CDR3 sequence: CASSIDTVNTEAFF. In nucleotides, the CDR3 is TGTGCCAGTAGTATAGACACGGTGAACACTGAAGCTTTCTTT. The chain has TRBV19 and TRBJ1-1; D call uncertain. The V end was cut by 0 bases, the J end by 0 bases, with 5 bases between. From germline, CDR1 is LNHDA and CDR2 SQIVND (reference sequence). This CDR3 contains 14 residues.

This clone was counted a few times. The junction differs from germline at one of its ends, possibly a read error. The chain uses TRBV6-1 and TRBJ1-5, with D maybe TRBD1 (5 bases). CDR3 length: 16 residues. CDR1 MNHNS and CDR2 SASEGT come from the germline V gene. The CDR3 spells CASREGTGYSNQPQHF. CDR3 in DNA: TGTGCCAGCAGAGAAGGCACAGGATATAGCAATCAGCCCCAGCATTTT.

The rearrangement joins TRBV7-9 to TRBJ1-1; D might be TRBD1 (5 bases). Between the trimmed V and J ends, which lost 5 bases and 11 bases, there was a span of 12 bases. This CDR3 has 11 amino acids. CDR1 and CDR2 from the germline V gene are SEHNR and FQNEAQ (reference sequence). The chain's CDR3 is CASSRGDWAFF. CDR3 in DNA: TGTGCCAGCAGCCGGGGGGATTGGGCTTTCTTT.